This TCR beta chain came from a study of T cells in Graves' hyperthyroidism and ophthalmopathy. Study details: Sampling of peripheral blood happened at initial diagnosis, prior to any treatment.

Study results and limitations: Ophthalmopathy was identified by the model a median approximately six months ahead of onset.

The CDR3 is made up of 15 amino acids. The V gene end was trimmed by 0 bases and the J gene end by 2 bases; junction bases not matched to a gene: 5. Germline V gene lookup returns CDR1 DFQATT and CDR2 SNEGSKA (reference sequence). The CDR3 regions of TCR beta were amplified from RNA transcripts. The TCR CDR3 first-round RT-PCR relied on the HTBI primer set. Via MiXCR, TCRdb re-called the multiplex PCR reads, giving one row per CDR3 protein. This sample carries roughly 740,000 distinct CDR3 sequences, about 16% of them seen once, and the ten largest clones take around 8.1%. This clonotype appeared many times. Its antigen is undetermined.

The V gene is TRBV20-1, the J gene TRBJ2-3; 7 nucleotides align to TRBD1. The sequence derives from a young man with Graves' hyperthyroidism. The sequenced sample was blood. DNA of the CDR3: TGCAGTGCTAGAGATCCAAGGGGGCCCACAGATACGCAGTATTTT. Its translation: CSARDPRGPTDTQYF.